These 23 T cell receptor beta chains share one sample of origin, sequenced in a study of blood T cells in healthy people across ages. Then a second PCR, running roughly 7 to 11 cycles, was carried out with a sample-barcoded 5' primer and a J-beta primer mix. TCRdb reprocessed the 5' RACE reads with MiXCR, giving one entry per CDR3 protein. Of about 670,000 distinct CDR3 sequences in the sample, over 40% were seen once. The sample consisted of blood. Source of these receptors: an elderly woman in good health.

The V and J genes are TRBV2 and TRBJ1-4; 7 bases align to TRBD1. Looked up from germline, CDR1 is SNHLY and CDR2 is FYNNEI. There are 15 residues in the CDR3. V lost 4 bases, J lost 7 bases, and 9 bases stayed unmatched. The CDR3, as DNA: TGTGCCAGCAGTGGGTTACAGGGGAAGGCTGAAAAACTGTTTTTT. Encoded protein: CASSGLQGKAEKLFF.

This rearrangement joins TRBV12-3 or TRBV12-4 to TRBJ2-3; possibly TRBD2 for D (6 bases). Trimming cost V 8 bases and J 4 bases, with 22 bases left between them. The CDR3 has 16 amino acids. CDR3 nucleotides: TGTGCCAGCGGACGGGATCGGAGGGTTAGAGCAGATACGCAGTATTTT. This sequence encodes CASGRDRRVRADTQYF.

This clonotype was picked up one time. This chain joins TRBV7-2 and TRBJ1-4; tentatively, D is TRBD1 (5 bases). The germline V gene has CDR1 SGHTA and CDR2 FQGNSA. The CDR3 spans 14 residues. V gave up 0 bases and J gave up 8 bases, with 10 bases separating them. This CDR3 reads CASSLARRGEKLFF. The CDR3 DNA reads TGTGCCAGCAGCTTAGCGCGTCGGGGGGAAAAACTGTTTTTT.

The chain uses TRBV6-1 and TRBJ2-4, with TRBD1 identical over 10 bases. The DNA end is a closer match to TRBJ2-7, so the J assignment may be wrong. CDR1 is MNHNS, CDR2 SASEGT, per germline. This CDR3 has 13 residues. The CDR3, as DNA: TGTGCCAGCACGGGACAGGGGACCAACGAGCAGTACTTC. Translating it yields CASTGQGTNEQYF.

This rearrangement joins TRBV6-6 to TRBJ2-3, with D perhaps matching TRBD1 (5 bases). CDR3 length equals 13 residues. Germline CDR1 is MNHNY and CDR2 is SVGAGI (reference sequence). Trimming cost V 8 bases and J 2 bases, with 11 bases left between them. CDR3 loop: CASHPGYTDTQYF. The CDR3 DNA is TGTGCCAGCCACCCAGGGTACACAGATACGCAGTATTTT.

The J gene is TRBJ1-5, the V gene TRBV3-1; 10 bases are shared with TRBD1. V dropped 2 bases and J dropped 7; count of bases not matched to a gene: 11. The CDR3 contains 17 residues. Germline lookup yields CDR1 LGHDT and CDR2 YNNKEL (reference sequence). CDR3 sequence: CASSQPGGDRGYQPQHF. The CDR3 nucleotides are TGTGCCAGCAGCCAACCAGGAGGGGACAGGGGTTACCAGCCCCAGCATTTT.

V and J are TRBV20-1 and TRBJ2-5; D not resolved. Germline assignment: CDR1 DFQATT and CDR2 SNEGSKA (reference sequence). Trimming pared 5 bases from V and 5 bases from J, leaving 18 bases between. The CDR3 totals 14 residues. The CDR3 reads CSASDRSSEETQYF. The CDR3 DNA sequence: TGCAGTGCTTCCGATCGGTCTTCCGAGGAGACCCAGTACTTC.

The chain carries TRBV6-6 and TRBJ2-7; 9 bases are a match to TRBD2. The length of the CDR3 is 17 residues. The V gene end was trimmed by 5 bases and the J gene end by 0 bases; junction bases not matched to a gene: 11. From germline, CDR1 is MNHNY and CDR2 SVGAGI (reference sequence). The DNA for the CDR3 is TGTGCCAGCAGTCCAACTACGGGACTAGCAGACTCCTACGAGCAGTACTTC. This encodes CASSPTTGLADSYEQYF.

The chain recombines TRBV12-3 or TRBV12-4 with TRBJ2-1; 7 nucleotides align to TRBD1. The CDR3 is made up of 19 amino acids. V gave up 6 bases and J gave up 5 bases; unmatched junction bases: 22. The CDR3 region is CASSQPGQKLRVVHNEQFF. The CDR3 bases are TGTGCCAGCAGCCAACCGGGACAGAAGCTAAGGGTTGTCCACAATGAGCAGTTCTTC.

This clonotype has a handful of counts. The rearrangement joins TRBV12-3 or TRBV12-4 to TRBJ2-3; D may be TRBD2 (7 bases). The CDR3 runs 16 residues. V dropped 1 base and J dropped 0 bases, with 11 bases sitting between them. The CDR3 DNA sequence: TGTGCCAGCAGTTTAGGCGGGGGCGCTAGCACAGATACGCAGTATTTT. It is translated as CASSLGGGASTDTQYF.

The genes are TRBV4-2 and TRBJ2-4, with TRBD2 matching over 10 bases. The DNA end lines up better with TRBJ2-7; the J call may be wrong. CDR3 length equals 17 residues. Germline CDR1 LGHNA, CDR2 YNFKEQ. CDR3 in DNA: TGTGCCAGCAGCCCCGCATCAATAGCGGGAGGTAAATACGAGCAGTACTTC. Residues: CASSPASIAGGKYEQYF.

This clonotype has more than one count but fewer than ten. V gene TRBV9 combines with J gene TRBJ2-7; TRBD1 matches 7 bases. V shed 0 bases and J 3 bases; nucleotides not matched to a gene: 6. There are 15 residues in the CDR3. Germline CDR1 is SGDLS and CDR2 is YYNGEE. CDR3: CASSVGGTAIYEQYF. In DNA, the CDR3 is TGTGCCAGCAGCGTAGGGGGGACAGCGATCTACGAGCAGTACTTC.

This clonotype occurred a few times. The chain links TRBV20-1 to TRBJ2-5, with TRBD2 matching over 8 bases. CDR1 is DFQATT, CDR2 SNEGSKA, per germline (reference sequence). The CDR3 length is 14 residues. The ends lost 6 bases at V and 11 bases at J; junction bases unmatched: 17. DNA for the CDR3: TGCAGTGCAACCGGGGGGGGGAAGTACAATGAGCAGTACTTC. This sequence encodes CSATGGGKYNEQYF.

V usage is TRBV2 and J usage is TRBJ2-5, with 8 bases matching TRBD2. V gave up 6 bases and J gave up 7 bases; unmatched junction bases: 19. Looked up from germline, CDR1 is SNHLY and CDR2 is FYNNEI. This CDR3 is built from 17 residues. Here the CDR3 reads CASSPGLAIGAGGTQYF. The CDR3 DNA reads as TGTGCCAGCAGCCCCGGACTAGCCATAGGGGCGGGGGGGACCCAGTACTTC. Full variable domain (outside the CDR3, taken from reference TRBV2 and TRBJ2-5): EPEVTQTPSHQVTQMGQEVILRCVPISNHLYFYWYRQILGQKVEFLVSFYNNEISEKSEIFDDQFSVERPDGSNFTLKIRSTKLEDSAMYFCASSPGLAIGAGGTQYFGPGTRLLVL.

The genes are TRBV28 and TRBJ1-6; no firm D call. The CDR3 has 13 residues. Between the trimmed V and J ends, which lost 6 bases and 9 bases, there was a span of 12 bases. The V gene's germline CDR1 is MDHEN and CDR2 SYDVKM. CDR3 sequence reads: CASSAPEPSPLHF. CDR3 nucleotide sequence: TGTGCCAGCAGCGCCCCTGAACCTTCACCCCTCCACTTT.

The J gene is TRBJ2-3, the V gene TRBV5-1, with D unresolved. CDR3 length equals 12 residues. Trimming shortened V by 4 bases and J by 5 bases, and 8 bases separated the two germline ends. Germline V gene data show CDR1 as SGHRS and CDR2 as YFSETQ. The CDR3, as DNA: TGCGCCAGCAGCATCAAAGGAGATACGCAGTATTTT. Protein sequence: CASSIKGDTQYF.

The V gene is TRBV12-3 or TRBV12-4, the J gene TRBJ2-5; either TRBD1 or TRBD2 may supply D (5 bases each). The V end lost 5 bases, the J end lost 11 bases, and 24 bases lay between the germline ends. This CDR3 is built from 15 residues. CDR3: CASSNLVGTYNEQYF. DNA for the CDR3: TGTGCCAGCAGTAATTTAGTGGGGACGTACAATGAGCAGTACTTC.

This clonotype was picked up one time. Since a much larger clone is just one base distant, this may be a read error. The chain recombines TRBV3-1 with TRBJ2-1, with D unresolved. In germline, CDR1 is LGHDT, CDR2 YNNKEL (reference sequence). The V end was cut by 5 bases, the J end by 5 bases, with 16 bases between. The CDR3 sequence is 15 residues long. CDR3: CASSYASKTDNEQFF. Here the CDR3 DNA reads TGTGCCAGCAGCTATGCGTCCAAAACGGACAATGAGCAGTTCTTC.

Comment on this clonotype: A read error may be the cause here, since a much bigger clone is one base away. V gene TRBV29-1 combines with J gene TRBJ2-7; D is unclear. The CDR3 is 13 amino acids. V lost 0 bases and J 1 base, leaving 7 bases between the germline ends. From germline, CDR1 is SQVTM and CDR2 ANQGSEA. The CDR3 reads CSVEEGRSYEQYF. CDR3 nucleotide sequence: TGCAGCGTTGAAGAGGGCCGTTCCTACGAGCAGTACTTC.

This clonotype has only a few counts. This chain links TRBV7-2 with TRBJ2-2; D unresolved. V was pared by 5 bases and J by 4 bases, with 11 bases between. From germline, CDR1 is SGHTA and CDR2 FQGNSA. CDR3 size: 14 residues. The CDR3 coding sequence is TGTGCCAGCAGCCCGACTCTTGGCACCGGGGAGCTGTTTTTT. It codes for CASSPTLGTGELFF.

This chain joins TRBV15 and TRBJ2-7; a weak D match, TRBD2 (6 bases). The J call could be wrong; TRBJ2-5 is a better fit for the DNA end. Looked up from germline, CDR1 is LNHNV and CDR2 is YYDKDF (reference sequence). The CDR3 is made up of 14 amino acids. In DNA, the CDR3 is TGTGCCACCAGCAGATTCACGGGGGAAGGGACCCAGTACTTC. It specifies CATSRFTGEGTQYF.

This clonotype has a count of ten or more. The V gene is TRBV5-6, the J gene TRBJ2-3; D gene unclear. The CDR3 is made up of 14 amino acids. V was shortened by 0 bases and J by 4 bases, with 9 bases between the two germline ends. Germline CDR1 is SGHDT and CDR2 is YYEEEE. The CDR3 DNA reads TGTGCCAGCAGCTTGGGTCAGACCTCAGATACGCAGTATTTT. Translating gives CASSLGQTSDTQYF.

Concerning this clonotype: With a much larger clone just one base away, this may be a read error. The chain uses TRBV5-1 and TRBJ2-1, with unresolved D. TRBJ2-7 matches the DNA end more closely, so the J call is doubtful. CDR1 is SGHRS, CDR2 YFSETQ, per germline. The CDR3 length is 13 residues. The chain's CDR3 is CASSLSGYNVQYF. The CDR3 region has the DNA TGCGCCAGCAGCTTGTCCGGGTACAATGTGCAGTACTTC.